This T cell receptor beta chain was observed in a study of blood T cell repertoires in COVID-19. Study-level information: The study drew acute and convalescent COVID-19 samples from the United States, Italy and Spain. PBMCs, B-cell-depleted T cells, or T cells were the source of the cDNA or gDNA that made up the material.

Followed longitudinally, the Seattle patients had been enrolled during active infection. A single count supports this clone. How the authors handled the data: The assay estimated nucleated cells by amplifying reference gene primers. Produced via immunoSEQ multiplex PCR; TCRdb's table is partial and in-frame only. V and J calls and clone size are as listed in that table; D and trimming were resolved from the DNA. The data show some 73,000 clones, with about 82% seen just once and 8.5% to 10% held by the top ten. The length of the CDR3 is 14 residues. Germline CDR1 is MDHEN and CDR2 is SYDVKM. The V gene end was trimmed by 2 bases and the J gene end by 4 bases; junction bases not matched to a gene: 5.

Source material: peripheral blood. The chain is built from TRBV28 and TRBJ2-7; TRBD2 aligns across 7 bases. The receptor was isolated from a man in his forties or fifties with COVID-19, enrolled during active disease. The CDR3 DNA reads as TGTGCCAGCAGTTTAGGCGGGAGTAGATACGAGCAGTACTTC. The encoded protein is CASSLGGSRYEQYF.